A selection of T cell receptor beta chains follows, all from one sample in a study of vaccination effects on CD4 cells after COVID-19. No antigens are known for them. The data were produced by immunoSEQ multiplex PCR, yet TCRdb's version contains in-frame clones alone and is incomplete. The sample has more than 20,000 clones; 77% are singletons. The sample was CD4+ T cells from PBMCs cultured with HCoV-NL63 spike peptides, taken before COVID-19 vaccination. The origin of the receptors is a human donor who had a prior SARS-CoV-2 infection. Each CDR3 is given with its conserved first and last residue. The D gene is left open where the match is weak. Size tells how often a clone was seen (once, few, many) or the class of an expanded clone, and some rows leave it out.

TRBJ1-5 TRBV28 - few TGTGCCAGCAGTTCCGGCGGATTCCTTCTCAATCAGCCCCAGCATTTT CASSSGGFLLNQPQHF
TRBJ1-1 TRBV5-1 - few TGCGCCAGCAGCTTGTCGGTGACAGCCGAAGCTTTCTTT CASSLSVTAEAFF
TRBJ2-1 TRBV14 TRBD2 - TGTGCCAGCAGCCAAATAGCGGGAGAGGCGGCTGAGCAGTTCTTC CASSQIAGEAAEQFF
TRBJ1-2 TRBV20-1 - - TGCAGTGCTAGGTGGGGAGCTGGCTACACCTTC CSARWGAGYTF
TRBJ2-5 TRBV11-3 - - TGTGCCAGCAGCTTAGCAGGGGTTGAGACCCAGTACTTC CASSLAGVETQYF
TRBJ1-4 TRBV9 - - TGTGCCAGCAGCGTAGACCCCCTGAGTGCGGGCCGGACTAATGAAAAACTGTTTTTT CASSVDPLSAGRTNEKLFF
TRBJ1-3 TRBV25-1 - - TGTGCCAGCAGTGAACTCAGGGGAACTGGAAACACCATATATTTT CASSELRGTGNTIYF
TRBJ2-7 TRBV11-2 - - TGTGCCAGCAGCTTAACAGGGTTTTACGAGCAGTACTTC CASSLTGFYEQYF
TRBJ2-2 TRBV4-1 TRBD2 - TGCGCCAGCAGCCAAGTTCCCCTTGTGAGGGGACTAAGCACCGGGGAGCTGTTTTTT CASSQVPLVRGLSTGELFF
TRBJ2-7 TRBV4-3 - - TGCGCCAGCAGCCAAGTCCCAGGGGTCTACGAGCAGTACTTC CASSQVPGVYEQYF
TRBJ2-7 TRBV6-5 - - TGTGCCAGCAGTTACTCGGGGGGGCGCGTTTCCTACGAGCAGTACTTC CASSYSGGRVSYEQYF
TRBJ2-1 TRBV12-3/TRBV12-4 - - TGTGCCAGCAGTTTTTCAGACTACAATGAGCAGTTCTTC CASSFSDYNEQFF
TRBJ2-7 TRBV4-3 - few TGCGCCAGCAGCCAAGGACTAGTCGGGGTCGAGCAGTACTTC CASSQGLVGVEQYF
TRBJ2-1 TRBV9 - - TGTGCCAGCAGCCATGGCCCCAACAATGAGCAGTTCTTC CASSHGPNNEQFF
TRBJ1-1 TRBV7-9 - - TGTGCCAGCAGCCGGCGTGGGGTGACAGAAGCTTTCTTT CASSRRGVTEAFF
TRBJ1-1 TRBV18 TRBD1 - TGTGCCAGCTCGACAGGGTTTGGAACTGAAGCTTTCTTT CASSTGFGTEAFF
TRBJ2-3 TRBV2 - few TGTGCCAGCAGTGAAGAGGTCTACGTGGTTGGCACAGATACGCAGTATTTT CASSEEVYVVGTDTQYF
TRBJ2-7 TRBV30 - - TGTGCCTGGACCCGGGCCAGAACCTACGAGCAGTACTTC CAWTRARTYEQYF
TRBJ2-1 TRBV2 - - TGTGCCAGCAGGAAGACTCTAGCGACGAGCTACAATGAGCAGTTCTTC CASRKTLATSYNEQFF
TRBJ1-2 TRBV5-4 - - TGTGCCAGCAGCCCGGCGGCAGGGAATAGGTACTATGGCTACACCTTC CASSPAAGNRYYGYTF
TRBJ1-5 TRBV30 TRBD1 - TGTGCCTGGGCAGGGGGTAGCAATCAGCCCCAGCATTTT CAWAGGSNQPQHF
TRBJ1-2 TRBV2 - few TGTGCCAGCAGTACGGGACCTGGGGAGGGCTACACCTTC CASSTGPGEGYTF
TRBJ2-3 TRBV7-2 - - TGTGCCAGCAGCGCCGGAGGGGATGGCACAGATACGCAGTATTTT CASSAGGDGTDTQYF
TRBJ1-5 TRBV2 - - TGTGCCAGCACGGTAGGGGCGGGTCAGCCCCAGCATTTT CASTVGAGQPQHF
TRBJ1-6 TRBV2 - medium-sized TGTGCCAGCAGTGTCGGTGGGGGTAATAATTCACCCCTCCACTTT CASSVGGGNNSPLHF
TRBJ1-6 TRBV6-5 - - TGTGCCAGCACAGACGCGGGATCGTGGGGTTCACCCCTCCACTTT CASTDAGSWGSPLHF
TRBJ2-3 TRBV2 TRBD2 - TGTGCCAGCAGAAAGACTAGCGGGGGCACAGATACGCAGTATTTT CASRKTSGGTDTQYF
TRBJ2-7 TRBV20-1 - - TGCAGTGCTAGTTATGACAGGGAGGGCGAGCAGTACTTC CSASYDREGEQYF
TRBJ2-5 TRBV5-6 - medium-sized TGTGCCAGCAGCTTGGACGGCAGAGTAGAGACCCAGTACTTC CASSLDGRVETQYF
TRBJ2-3 TRBV7-9 - - TGTGCCAGCAGCTTAGTAGGGACTAGCACAGATACGCAGTATTTT CASSLVGTSTDTQYF
TRBJ2-3 TRBV19 - - TGTGCCAGTAGTATCGCTATGCAAGATACGCAGTATTTT CASSIAMQDTQYF
TRBJ2-5 TRBV10-3 - - TGTGCCACGCGAGGAGAGACCCAGTACTTC CATRGETQYF
TRBJ2-2 TRBV2 - - TGTGCCAGCAGTGAAGCGGCTCCAGGGTTCACCGGGGAGCTGTTTTTT CASSEAAPGFTGELFF
TRBJ1-1 TRBV19 - - TGTGCCAGTAGTATAGATCAGGGGTACACTGAAGCTTTCTTT CASSIDQGYTEAFF
TRBJ2-2 TRBV10-3 TRBD2 - TGTGCCATCAGTGAGCCGGGACTAGCGGATCACACCGGGGAGCTGTTTTTT CAISEPGLADHTGELFF
TRBJ2-2 TRBV6-5 - - TGTGCCAGCAGTTCGCCCGAGACCGATAACACCGGGGAGCTGTTTTTT CASSSPETDNTGELFF
TRBJ1-1 TRBV21-1 - - TGTGCCAGCAGCAAAGGTCGGGGGGGGACTGAAGCTTTCTTT CASSKGRGGTEAFF
TRBJ2-3 TRBV5-1 - - TGCGCCAGCAGCTTGGTAGGGTCACCGGGGAGGCCAGCTTCCACAGATACGCAGTATTTT CASSLVGSPGRPASTDTQYF
TRBJ1-5 TRBV27 - - TGTGCCAGCAGCCCATTCGTGGTTGGGAGGGGGGGCAATCAGCCCCAGCATTTT CASSPFVVGRGGNQPQHF
TRBJ1-3 TRBV30 - few TGTGCCTGGAGTGTCTGGGGGCTGGAAAACACCATATATTTT CAWSVWGLENTIYF
TRBJ1-6 TRBV9 - - TGTGCCAGCAGCTTCACAGGGTTGGGGGGTTCACCCCTCCACTTT CASSFTGLGGSPLHF
TRBJ2-1 TRBV7-2 - - TGTGCCAGCAGCTTAGGAGTTGTGGTGCGGAATGAGCAGTTCTTC CASSLGVVVRNEQFF
TRBJ2-7 TRBV18 TRBD2 - TGTGCCAGCTCACCAACTAGCGACTACGAGCAGTACTTC CASSPTSDYEQYF
TRBJ2-7 TRBV29-1 - - TGCAGCGTTGGAGCCGGGAAGACCTACGAGCAGTACTTC CSVGAGKTYEQYF
TRBJ1-1 TRBV12-3/TRBV12-4 - - TGTGCCAGCAGTTTCAGGGGTGGGACTGAAGCTTTCTTT CASSFRGGTEAFF
TRBJ2-5 TRBV19 - - TGTGCCAGTAGTCTACAGGGCTGGGAAGAGACCCAGTACTTC CASSLQGWEETQYF
TRBJ1-5 TRBV7-2 TRBD1 - TGTGCCAGCAGCTTAGACGTGGACAGGGGCCTCAATCAGCCCCAGCATTTT CASSLDVDRGLNQPQHF
TRBJ1-2 TRBV6-5 TRBD1 few TGTGCCAGCACGCAAGACAGGGGGCTAAACGGCTACACCTTC CASTQDRGLNGYTF
TRBJ2-7 TRBV6-6 TRBD1 - TGTGCCAGCAGTTCCTTGGACAGGGAAGGGTCTTACGAGCAGTACTTC CASSSLDREGSYEQYF
TRBJ2-2 TRBV5-1 - few TGCGCCAGCAGCTTGTCGTTGGACGCGAACACCGGGGAGCTGTTTTTT CASSLSLDANTGELFF
TRBJ2-7 TRBV28 - - TGTGCCAGCAGTTTGGGGGGCGGAGCCCGCGAGGAGCAGTACTTC CASSLGGGAREEQYF
TRBJ1-6 TRBV25-1 - - TGTGCCAGCAGTCCACAGGGTTGGAATTCACCCCTCCACTTT CASSPQGWNSPLHF
TRBJ2-5 TRBV4-2 - - TGTGCCAGCAGCCAAGTAAGCGGAGCCGCCCAAGAGACCCAGTACTTC CASSQVSGAAQETQYF
TRBJ2-7 TRBV6-6 TRBD1 - TGTGCCAGCAGTTTAGTGGGGACAGGGAAACCCTACGAGCAGTACTTC CASSLVGTGKPYEQYF